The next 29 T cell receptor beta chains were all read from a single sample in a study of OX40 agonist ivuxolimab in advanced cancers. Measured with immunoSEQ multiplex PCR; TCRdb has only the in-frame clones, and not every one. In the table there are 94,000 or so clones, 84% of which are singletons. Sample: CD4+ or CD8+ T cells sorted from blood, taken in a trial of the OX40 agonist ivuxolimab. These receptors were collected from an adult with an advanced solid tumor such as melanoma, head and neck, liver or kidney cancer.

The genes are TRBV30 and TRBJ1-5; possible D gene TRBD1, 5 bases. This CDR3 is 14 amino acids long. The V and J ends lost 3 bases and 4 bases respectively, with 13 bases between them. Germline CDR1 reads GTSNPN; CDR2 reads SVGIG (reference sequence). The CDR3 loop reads CAWSIPGGNQPQHF. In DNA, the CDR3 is TGTGCCTGGAGCATTCCCGGGGGAAATCAGCCCCAGCATTTT.

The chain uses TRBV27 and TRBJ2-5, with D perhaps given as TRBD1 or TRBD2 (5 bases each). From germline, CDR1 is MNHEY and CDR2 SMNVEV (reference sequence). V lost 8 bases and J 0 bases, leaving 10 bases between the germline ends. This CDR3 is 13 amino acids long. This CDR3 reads CASGTLYQETQYF. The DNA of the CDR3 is TGTGCCAGCGGGACCTTGTACCAAGAGACCCAGTACTTC.

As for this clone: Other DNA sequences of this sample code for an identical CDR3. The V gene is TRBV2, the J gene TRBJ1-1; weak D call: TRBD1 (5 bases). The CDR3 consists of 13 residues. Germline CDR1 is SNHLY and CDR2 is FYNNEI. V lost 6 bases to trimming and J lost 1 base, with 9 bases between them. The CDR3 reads CASSGHPNTEAFF. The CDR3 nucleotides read TGTGCCAGCAGCGGACATCCGAACACTGAAGCTTTCTTT. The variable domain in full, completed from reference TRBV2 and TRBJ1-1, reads EPEVTQTPSHQVTQMGQEVILRCVPISNHLYFYWYRQILGQKVEFLVSFYNNEISEKSEIFDDQFSVERPDGSNFTLKIRSTKLEDSAMYFCASSGHPNTEAFFGQGTRLTVV.

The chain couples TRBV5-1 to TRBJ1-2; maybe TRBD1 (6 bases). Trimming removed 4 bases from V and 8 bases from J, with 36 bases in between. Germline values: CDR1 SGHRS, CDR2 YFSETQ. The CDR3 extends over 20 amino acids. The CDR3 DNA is TGCGCCAGCAGCACCGGACAGACGCCCGGAGTATCAGGGAGGATTTGGGGCTACACCTTC. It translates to CASSTGQTPGVSGRIWGYTF. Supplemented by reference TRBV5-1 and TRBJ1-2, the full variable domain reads KAGVTQTPRYLIKTRGQQVTLSCSPISGHRSVSWYQQTPGQGLQFLFEYFSETQRNKGNFPGRFSGRQFSNSRSEMNVSTLELGDSALYLCASSTGQTPGVSGRIWGYTFGSGTRLTVV.

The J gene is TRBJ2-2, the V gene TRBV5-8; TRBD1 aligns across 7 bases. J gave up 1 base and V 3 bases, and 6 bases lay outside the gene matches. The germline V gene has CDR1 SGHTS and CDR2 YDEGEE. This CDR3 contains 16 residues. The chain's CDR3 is CASSSLWDRNTGELFF. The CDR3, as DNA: TGTGCCAGCAGCTCTCTCTGGGACAGGAACACCGGGGAGCTGTTTTTT.

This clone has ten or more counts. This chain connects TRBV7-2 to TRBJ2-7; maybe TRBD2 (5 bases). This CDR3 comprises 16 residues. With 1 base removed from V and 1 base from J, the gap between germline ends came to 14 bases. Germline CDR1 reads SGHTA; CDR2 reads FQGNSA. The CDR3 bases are TGTGCCAGCAGCTTAGGTTGGATTGAGGGTTCCTACGAGCAGTACTTC. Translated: CASSLGWIEGSYEQYF.

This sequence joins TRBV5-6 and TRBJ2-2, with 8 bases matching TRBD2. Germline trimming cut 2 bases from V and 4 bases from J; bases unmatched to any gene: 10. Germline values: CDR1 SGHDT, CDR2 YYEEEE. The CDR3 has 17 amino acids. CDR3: CASSLQQAGVGTGELFF. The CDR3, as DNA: TGTGCCAGCAGCTTACAGCAAGCGGGAGTGGGCACCGGGGAGCTGTTTTTT.

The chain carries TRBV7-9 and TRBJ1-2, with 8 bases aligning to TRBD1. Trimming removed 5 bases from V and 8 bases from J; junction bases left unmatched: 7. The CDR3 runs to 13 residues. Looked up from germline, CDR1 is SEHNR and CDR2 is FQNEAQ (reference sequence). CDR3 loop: CASSRDRNKGYTF. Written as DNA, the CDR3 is TGTGCCAGCAGCCGGGACAGGAATAAGGGCTACACCTTC.

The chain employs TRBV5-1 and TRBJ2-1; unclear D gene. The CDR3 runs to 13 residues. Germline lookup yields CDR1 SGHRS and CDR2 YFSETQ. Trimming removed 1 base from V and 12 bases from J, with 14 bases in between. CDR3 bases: TGCGCCAGCAGCTTGTCCCCTTTGGCCGCGCAGTTCTTC. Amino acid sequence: CASSLSPLAAQFF.

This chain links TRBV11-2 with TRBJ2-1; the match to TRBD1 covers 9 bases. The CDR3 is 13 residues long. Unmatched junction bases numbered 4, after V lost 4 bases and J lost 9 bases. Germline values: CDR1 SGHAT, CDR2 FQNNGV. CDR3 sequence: CASSSTGGFEQFF. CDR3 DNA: TGTGCCAGCAGCTCAACAGGGGGCTTTGAGCAGTTCTTC.

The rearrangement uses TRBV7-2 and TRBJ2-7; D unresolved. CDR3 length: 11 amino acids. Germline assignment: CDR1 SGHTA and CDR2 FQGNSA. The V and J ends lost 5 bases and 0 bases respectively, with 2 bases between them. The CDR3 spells CASSRSYEQYF. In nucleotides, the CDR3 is TGTGCCAGCAGCCGCTCCTACGAGCAGTACTTC.

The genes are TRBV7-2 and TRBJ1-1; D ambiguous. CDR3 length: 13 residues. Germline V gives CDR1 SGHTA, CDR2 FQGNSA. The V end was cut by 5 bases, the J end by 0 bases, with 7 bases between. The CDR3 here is CASSPELNTEAFF. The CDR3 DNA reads TGTGCCAGCAGCCCCGAATTGAACACTGAAGCTTTCTTT. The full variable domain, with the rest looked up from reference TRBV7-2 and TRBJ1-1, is GAGVSQSPSNKVTEKGKDVELRCDPISGHTALYWYRQSLGQGLEFLIYFQGNSAPDKSGLPSDRFSAERTGGSVSTLTIQRTQQEDSAVYLCASSPELNTEAFFGQGTRLTVV.

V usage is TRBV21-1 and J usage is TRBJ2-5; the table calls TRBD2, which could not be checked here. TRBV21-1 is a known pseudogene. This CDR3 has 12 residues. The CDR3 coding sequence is TGTGCCAGCAGCAAGGGACTAGCGGGATGGTACTTC. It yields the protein CASSKGLAGWYF.

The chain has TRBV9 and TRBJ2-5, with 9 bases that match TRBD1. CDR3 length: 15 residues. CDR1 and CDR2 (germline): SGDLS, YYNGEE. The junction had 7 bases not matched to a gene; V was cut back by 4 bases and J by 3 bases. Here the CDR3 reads CASSPQTGGEETQYF. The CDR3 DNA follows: TGTGCCAGCAGCCCTCAGACAGGGGGAGAAGAGACCCAGTACTTC.

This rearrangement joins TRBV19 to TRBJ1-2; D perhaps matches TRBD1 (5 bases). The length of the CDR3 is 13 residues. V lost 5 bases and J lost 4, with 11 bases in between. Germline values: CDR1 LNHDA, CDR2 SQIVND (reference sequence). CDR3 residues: CASSQGLGYGYTF. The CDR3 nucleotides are TGTGCCAGTAGTCAGGGACTCGGCTATGGCTACACCTTC. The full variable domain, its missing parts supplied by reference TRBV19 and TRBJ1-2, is DGGITQSPKYLFRKEGQNVTLSCEQNLNHDAMYWYRQDPGQGLRLIYYSQIVNDFQKGDIAEGYSVSREKKESFPLTVTSAQKNPTAFYLCASSQGLGYGYTFGSGTRLTVV.

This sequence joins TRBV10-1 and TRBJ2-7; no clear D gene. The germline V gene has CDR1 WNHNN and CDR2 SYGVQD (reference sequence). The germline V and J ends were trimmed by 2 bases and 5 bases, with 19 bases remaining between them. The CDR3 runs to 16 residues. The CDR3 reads CASSENHHDRLDEQYF. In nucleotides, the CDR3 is TGCGCCAGCAGTGAGAACCACCACGACCGCCTCGACGAGCAGTACTTC.

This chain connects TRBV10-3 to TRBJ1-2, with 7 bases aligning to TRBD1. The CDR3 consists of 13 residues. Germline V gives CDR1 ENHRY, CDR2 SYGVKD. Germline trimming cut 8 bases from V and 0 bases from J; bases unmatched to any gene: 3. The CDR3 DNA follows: TGTGCCATCTCTGGACAGGCTAACTATGGCTACACCTTC. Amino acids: CAISGQANYGYTF.

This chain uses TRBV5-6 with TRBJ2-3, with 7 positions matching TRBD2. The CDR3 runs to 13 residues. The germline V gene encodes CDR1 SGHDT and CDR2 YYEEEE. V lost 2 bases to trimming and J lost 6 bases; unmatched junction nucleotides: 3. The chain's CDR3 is CASSLSGVDTQYF. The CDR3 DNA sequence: TGTGCCAGCAGCTTAAGCGGGGTTGATACGCAGTATTTT.

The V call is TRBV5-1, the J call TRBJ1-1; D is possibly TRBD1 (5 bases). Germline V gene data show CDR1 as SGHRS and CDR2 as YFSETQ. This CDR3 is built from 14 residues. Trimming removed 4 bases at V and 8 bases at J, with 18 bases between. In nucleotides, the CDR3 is TGCGCCAGCAGCAACCTACAGGCGAAAGGGGAAGCTTTCTTT. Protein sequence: CASSNLQAKGEAFF.

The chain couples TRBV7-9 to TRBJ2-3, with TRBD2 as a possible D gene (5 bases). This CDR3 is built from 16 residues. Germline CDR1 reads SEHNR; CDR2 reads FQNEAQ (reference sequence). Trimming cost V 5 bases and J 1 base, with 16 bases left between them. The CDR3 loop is CASSLEGVHGTDTQYF. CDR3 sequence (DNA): TGTGCCAGCAGCCTAGAGGGAGTACATGGCACAGATACGCAGTATTTT.

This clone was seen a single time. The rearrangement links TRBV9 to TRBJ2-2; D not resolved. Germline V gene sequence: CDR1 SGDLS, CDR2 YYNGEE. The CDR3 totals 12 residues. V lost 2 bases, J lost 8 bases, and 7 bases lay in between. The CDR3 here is CASSVDSGELFF. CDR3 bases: TGTGCCAGCAGCGTCGACTCTGGGGAGCTGTTTTTT. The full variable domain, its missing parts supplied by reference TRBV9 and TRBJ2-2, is DSGVTQTPKHLITATGQRVTLRCSPRSGDLSVYWYQQSLDQGLQFLIQYYNGEERAKGNILERFSAQQFPDLHSELNLSSLELGDSALYFCASSVDSGELFFGEGSRLTVL.

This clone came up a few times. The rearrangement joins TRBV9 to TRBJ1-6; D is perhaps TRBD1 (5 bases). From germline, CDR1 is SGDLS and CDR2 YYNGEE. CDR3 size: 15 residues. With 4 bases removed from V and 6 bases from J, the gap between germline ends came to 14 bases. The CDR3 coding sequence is TGTGCCAGCAGCCCAGGGTTAGGCGGTAATTCACCCCTCCACTTT. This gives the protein CASSPGLGGNSPLHF.

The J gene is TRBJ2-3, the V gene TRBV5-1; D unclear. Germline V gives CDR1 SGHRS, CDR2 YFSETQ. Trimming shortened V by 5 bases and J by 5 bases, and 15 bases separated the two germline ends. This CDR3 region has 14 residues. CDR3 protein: CASRVEGLVDTQYF. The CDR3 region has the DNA TGCGCCAGCAGGGTAGAAGGGTTGGTAGATACGCAGTATTTT. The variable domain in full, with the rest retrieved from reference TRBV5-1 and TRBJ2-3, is KAGVTQTPRYLIKTRGQQVTLSCSPISGHRSVSWYQQTPGQGLQFLFEYFSETQRNKGNFPGRFSGRQFSNSRSEMNVSTLELGDSALYLCASRVEGLVDTQYFGPGTRLTVL.

The CDR3 reads CASSMTGFPAGNTIYF. CDR3 nucleotide sequence: TGTGCCAGTAGTATGACCGGATTCCCAGCCGGAAACACCATATATTTT. The V call is TRBV19, the J call TRBJ1-3; D uncertain. The V end lost 3 bases, the J end lost 4 bases, and 16 bases lay between the germline ends. Germline CDR1 is LNHDA and CDR2 is SQIVND (reference sequence). CDR3 length: 16 residues.

CDR3 region: CARGTGGQILYEQYF. The CDR3 nucleotides are TGTGCTAGGGGGACCGGAGGACAGATTCTCTACGAGCAGTACTTC. The gene calls are TRBV12-5 and TRBJ2-7; D possibly corresponds to TRBD1 (6 bases). V gave up 9 bases and J gave up 3 bases, with 21 bases separating them. Germline V gives CDR1 LGHNT, CDR2 FRNRAP. The CDR3 consists of 15 residues.

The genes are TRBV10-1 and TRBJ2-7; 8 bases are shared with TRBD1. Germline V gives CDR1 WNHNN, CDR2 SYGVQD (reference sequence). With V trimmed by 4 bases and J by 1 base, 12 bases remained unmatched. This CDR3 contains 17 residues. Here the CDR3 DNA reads TGCGCCAGCAGTGGGGTGTCCCGGGACAGGAAATCCTACGAGCAGTACTTC. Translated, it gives CASSGVSRDRKSYEQYF.

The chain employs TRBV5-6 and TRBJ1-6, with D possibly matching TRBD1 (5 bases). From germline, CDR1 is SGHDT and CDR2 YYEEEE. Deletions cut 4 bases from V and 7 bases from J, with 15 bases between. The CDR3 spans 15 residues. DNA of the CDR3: TGTGCCAGCAGCCTCTGGTCCAGGGACAATTCACCCCTCCACTTT. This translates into CASSLWSRDNSPLHF.

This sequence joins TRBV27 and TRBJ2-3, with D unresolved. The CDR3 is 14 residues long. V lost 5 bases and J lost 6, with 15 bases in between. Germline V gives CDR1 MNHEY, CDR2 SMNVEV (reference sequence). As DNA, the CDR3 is TGTGCCAGCAGTACCATTGTCGCCGCGGATACGCAGTATTTT. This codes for CASSTIVAADTQYF.

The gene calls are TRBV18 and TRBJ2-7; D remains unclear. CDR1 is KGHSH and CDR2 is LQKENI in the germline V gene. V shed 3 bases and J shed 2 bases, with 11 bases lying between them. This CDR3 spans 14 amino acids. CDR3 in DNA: TGTGCCAGCTCACCTTCCCGTAATACCTACGAGCAGTACTTC. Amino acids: CASSPSRNTYEQYF.